What follows describes a single T cell receptor (beta chain). Antigen specificity is unknown. The data were taken from a study of shared clonotypes between healthy human individuals. Study-level results: Large sequencing depth failed to make sorted-subset sequencing complete, rarefaction showed.

The CDR3 totals 20 residues. From germline, CDR1 is LNHNV and CDR2 YYDKDF (reference sequence). The V gene lost 8 bases and the J gene lost 1 base, with 30 bases spanning the gap. Naivety among CD8 cells was defined by CD45RO negativity and positive CCR7 selection, thereby excluding terminally differentiated effector memory CD45RA+ cells. Data came from immunoSEQ multiplex PCR; TCRdb stores just in-frame clones and leaves some out. The sample yields about 600,000 clones, 98% seen once. This rearrangement joins TRBV15 to TRBJ2-1; weak D call: TRBD1 (5 bases). Material: naive CD8+ T cells sorted from blood. The receptor was derived from a man aged 25-45 years in good health. DNA for the CDR3: TGTGCCACCTCAAAAGGGGCGACAGCCGAGCTAGGTCCTTCCTACAATGAGCAGTTCTTC. Translation: CATSKGATAELGPSYNEQFF.